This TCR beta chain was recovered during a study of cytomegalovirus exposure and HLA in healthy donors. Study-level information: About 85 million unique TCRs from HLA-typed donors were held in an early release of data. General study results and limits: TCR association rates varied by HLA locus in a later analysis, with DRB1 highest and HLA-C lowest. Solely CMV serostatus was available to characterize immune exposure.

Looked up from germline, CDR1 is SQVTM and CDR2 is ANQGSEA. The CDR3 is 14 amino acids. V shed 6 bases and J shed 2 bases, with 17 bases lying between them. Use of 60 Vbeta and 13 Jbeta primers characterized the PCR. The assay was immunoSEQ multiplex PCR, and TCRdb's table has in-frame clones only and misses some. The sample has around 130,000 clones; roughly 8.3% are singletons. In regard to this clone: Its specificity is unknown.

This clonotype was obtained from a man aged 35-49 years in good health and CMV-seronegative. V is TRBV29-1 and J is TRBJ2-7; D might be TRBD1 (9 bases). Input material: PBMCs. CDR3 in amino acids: CSVGGGTGTYEQYF. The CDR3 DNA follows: TGCAGCGTCGGGGGGGGGACAGGGACCTACGAGCAGTACTTC.